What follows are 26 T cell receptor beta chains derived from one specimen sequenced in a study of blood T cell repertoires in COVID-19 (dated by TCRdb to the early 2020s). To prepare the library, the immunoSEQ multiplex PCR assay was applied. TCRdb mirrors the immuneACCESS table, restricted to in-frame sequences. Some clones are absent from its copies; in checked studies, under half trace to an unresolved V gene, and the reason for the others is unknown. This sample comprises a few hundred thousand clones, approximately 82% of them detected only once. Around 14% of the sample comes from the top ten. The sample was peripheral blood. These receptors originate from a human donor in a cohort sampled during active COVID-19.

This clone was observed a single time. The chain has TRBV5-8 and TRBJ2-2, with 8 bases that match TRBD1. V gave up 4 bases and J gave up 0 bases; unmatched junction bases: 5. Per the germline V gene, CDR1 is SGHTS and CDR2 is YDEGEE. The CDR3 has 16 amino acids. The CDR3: CASSRGTGSNTGELFF. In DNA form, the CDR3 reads TGTGCCAGCAGCAGGGGGACAGGTTCGAACACCGGGGAGCTGTTTTTT.

CDR3 sequence reads: CASSPRLAGAYEQYF. DNA for the CDR3: TGTGCCAGCAGCCCGAGACTAGCGGGTGCCTACGAGCAGTACTTC. The rearrangement uses TRBV28 and TRBJ2-7, with TRBD2 matching 10 bases. V lost 6 bases, J lost 2 bases, and 7 bases stayed unmatched. In germline, CDR1 is MDHEN, CDR2 SYDVKM. The CDR3 length is 15 residues.

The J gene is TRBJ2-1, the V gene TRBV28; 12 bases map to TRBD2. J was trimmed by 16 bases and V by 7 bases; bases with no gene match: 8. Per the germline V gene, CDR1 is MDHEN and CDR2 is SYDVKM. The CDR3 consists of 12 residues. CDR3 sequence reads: CASTRLAGVFFF. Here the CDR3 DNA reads TGTGCCAGCACCAGACTAGCGGGGGTCTTCTTCTTC.

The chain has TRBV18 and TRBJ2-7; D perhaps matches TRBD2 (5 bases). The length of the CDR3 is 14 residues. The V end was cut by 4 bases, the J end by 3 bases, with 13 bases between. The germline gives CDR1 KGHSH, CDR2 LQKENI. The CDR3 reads CASSRGTRNYEQYF. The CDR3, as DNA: TGTGCCAGCTCACGGGGAACTAGAAACTACGAGCAGTACTTC.

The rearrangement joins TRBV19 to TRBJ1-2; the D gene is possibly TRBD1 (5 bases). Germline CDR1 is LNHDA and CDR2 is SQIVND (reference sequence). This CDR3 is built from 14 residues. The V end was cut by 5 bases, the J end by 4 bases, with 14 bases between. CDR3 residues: CASSPRGFAYGYTF. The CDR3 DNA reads TGTGCCAGTAGTCCTAGGGGCTTCGCCTATGGCTACACCTTC.

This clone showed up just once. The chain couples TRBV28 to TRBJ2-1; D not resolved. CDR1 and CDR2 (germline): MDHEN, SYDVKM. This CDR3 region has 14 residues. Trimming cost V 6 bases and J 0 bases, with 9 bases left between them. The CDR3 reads CASSPSSSYNEQFF. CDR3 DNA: TGTGCCAGCAGCCCATCTAGCTCCTACAATGAGCAGTTCTTC.

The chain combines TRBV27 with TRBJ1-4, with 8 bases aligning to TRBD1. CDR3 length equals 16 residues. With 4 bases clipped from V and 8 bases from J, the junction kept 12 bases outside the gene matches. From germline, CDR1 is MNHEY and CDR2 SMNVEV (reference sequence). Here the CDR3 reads CASSSPLTGVNEKLFF. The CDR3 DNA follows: TGTGCCAGCAGTTCCCCCCTGACAGGGGTAAACGAAAAACTGTTTTTT.

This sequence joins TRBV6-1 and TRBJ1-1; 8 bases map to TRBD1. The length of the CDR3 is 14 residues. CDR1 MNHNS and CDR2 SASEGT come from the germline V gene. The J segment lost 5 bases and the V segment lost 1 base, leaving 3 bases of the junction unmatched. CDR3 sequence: CASSEVYRGTEAFF. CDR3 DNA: TGTGCCAGCAGTGAAGTTTACAGGGGGACTGAAGCTTTCTTT.

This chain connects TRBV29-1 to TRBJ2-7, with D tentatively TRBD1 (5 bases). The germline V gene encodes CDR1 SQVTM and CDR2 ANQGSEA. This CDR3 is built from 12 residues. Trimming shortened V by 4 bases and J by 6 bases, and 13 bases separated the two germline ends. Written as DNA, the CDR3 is TGCAGCGTTGTGGGGCTGCATGCCGAGCAGTACTTC. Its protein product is CSVVGLHAEQYF.

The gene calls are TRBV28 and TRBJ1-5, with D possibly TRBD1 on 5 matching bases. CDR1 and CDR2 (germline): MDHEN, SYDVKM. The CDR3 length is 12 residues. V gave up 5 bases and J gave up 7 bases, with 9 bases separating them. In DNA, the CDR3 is TGTGCCAGCAGTGGGCAGGGCCAGCCCCAGCATTTT. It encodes CASSGQGQPQHF.

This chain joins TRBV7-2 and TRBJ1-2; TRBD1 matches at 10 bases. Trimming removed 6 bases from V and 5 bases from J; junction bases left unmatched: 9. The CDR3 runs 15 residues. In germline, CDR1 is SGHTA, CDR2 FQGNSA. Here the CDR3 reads CASRGYGQGDYGYTF. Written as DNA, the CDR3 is TGTGCCAGCAGAGGTTACGGACAGGGGGATTATGGCTACACCTTC.

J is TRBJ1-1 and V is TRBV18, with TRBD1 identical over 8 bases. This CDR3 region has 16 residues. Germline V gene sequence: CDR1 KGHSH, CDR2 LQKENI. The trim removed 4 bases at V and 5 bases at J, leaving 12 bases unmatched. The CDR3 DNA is TGTGCCAGCTCACTAGACAGGGGCGCCCGGGGTACTGAAGCTTTCTTT. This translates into CASSLDRGARGTEAFF.

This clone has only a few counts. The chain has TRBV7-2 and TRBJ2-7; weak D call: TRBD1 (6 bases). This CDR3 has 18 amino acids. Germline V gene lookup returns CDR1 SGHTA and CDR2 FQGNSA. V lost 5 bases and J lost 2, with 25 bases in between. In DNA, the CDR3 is TGTGCCAGCAGCCGTCGGCCAGGGGCGGAAGGGGCGGCCTACGAGCAGTACTTC. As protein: CASSRRPGAEGAAYEQYF.

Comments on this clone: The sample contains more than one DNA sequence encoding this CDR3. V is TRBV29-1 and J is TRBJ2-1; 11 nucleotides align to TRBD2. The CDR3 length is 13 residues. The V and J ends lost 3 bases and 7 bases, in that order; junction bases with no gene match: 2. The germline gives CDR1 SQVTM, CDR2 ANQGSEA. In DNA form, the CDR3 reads TGCAGCGTTGACGGACTAGCGGGTAATGAGCAGTTCTTC. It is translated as CSVDGLAGNEQFF.

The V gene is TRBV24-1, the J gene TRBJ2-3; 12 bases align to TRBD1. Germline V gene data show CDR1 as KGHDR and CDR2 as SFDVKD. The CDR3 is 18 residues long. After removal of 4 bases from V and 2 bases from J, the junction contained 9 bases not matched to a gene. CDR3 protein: CATSEAGTGGSDTDTQYF. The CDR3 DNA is TGTGCCACCAGTGAGGCTGGGACAGGGGGCTCTGACACAGATACGCAGTATTTT.

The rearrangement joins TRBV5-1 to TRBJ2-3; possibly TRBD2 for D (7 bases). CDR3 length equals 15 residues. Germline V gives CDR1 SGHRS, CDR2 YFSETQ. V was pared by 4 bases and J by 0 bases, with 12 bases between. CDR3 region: CASSRGGPSTDTQYF. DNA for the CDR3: TGCGCCAGCAGCAGGGGGGGGCCAAGCACAGATACGCAGTATTTT.

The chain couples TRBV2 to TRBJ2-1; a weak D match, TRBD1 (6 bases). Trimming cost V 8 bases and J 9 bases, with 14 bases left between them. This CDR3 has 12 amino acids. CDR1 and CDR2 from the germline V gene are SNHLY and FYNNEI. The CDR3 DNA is TGTGCCAGCGAGCAGGGGCCCGTTGAGCAGTTCTTC. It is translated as CASEQGPVEQFF.

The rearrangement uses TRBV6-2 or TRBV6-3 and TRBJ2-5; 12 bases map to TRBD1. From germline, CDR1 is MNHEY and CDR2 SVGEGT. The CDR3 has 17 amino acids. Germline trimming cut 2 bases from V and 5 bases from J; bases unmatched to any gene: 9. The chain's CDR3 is CASSYGDRDRGHETQYF. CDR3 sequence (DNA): TGTGCCAGCAGTTACGGGGATAGGGACAGGGGGCACGAGACCCAGTACTTC.

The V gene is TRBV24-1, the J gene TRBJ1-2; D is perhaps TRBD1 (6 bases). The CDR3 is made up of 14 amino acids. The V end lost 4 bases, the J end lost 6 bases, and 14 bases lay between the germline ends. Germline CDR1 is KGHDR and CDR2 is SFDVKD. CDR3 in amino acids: CATSDPTRGNGYTF. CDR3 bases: TGTGCCACCAGTGACCCAACCAGGGGTAATGGCTACACCTTC.

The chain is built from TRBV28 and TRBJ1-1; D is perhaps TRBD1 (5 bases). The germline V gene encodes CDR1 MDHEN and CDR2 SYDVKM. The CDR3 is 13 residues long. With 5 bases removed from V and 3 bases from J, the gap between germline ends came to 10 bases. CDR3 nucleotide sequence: TGTGCCAGCAGTCCAGGGTATTACACTGAAGCTTTCTTT. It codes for CASSPGYYTEAFF. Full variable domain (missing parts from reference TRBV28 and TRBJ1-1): DVKVTQSSRYLVKRTGEKVFLECVQDMDHENMFWYRQDPGLGLRLIYFSYDVKMKEKGDIPEGYSVSREKKERFSLILESASTNQTSMYLCASSPGYYTEAFFGQGTRLTVV.

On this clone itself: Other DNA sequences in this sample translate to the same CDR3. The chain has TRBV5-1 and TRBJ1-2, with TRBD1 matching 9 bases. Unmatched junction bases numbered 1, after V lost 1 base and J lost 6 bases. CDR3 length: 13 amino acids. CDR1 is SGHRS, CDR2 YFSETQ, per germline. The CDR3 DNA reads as TGCGCCAGCAGCTTGACAGGGGGCGATGGCTACACCTTC. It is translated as CASSLTGGDGYTF.

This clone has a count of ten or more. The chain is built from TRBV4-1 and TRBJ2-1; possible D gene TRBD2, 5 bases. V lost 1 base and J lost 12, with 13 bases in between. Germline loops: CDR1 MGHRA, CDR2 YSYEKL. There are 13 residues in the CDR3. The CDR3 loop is CASSQGYGVGQFF. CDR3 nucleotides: TGCGCCAGCAGCCAAGGATACGGGGTTGGGCAGTTCTTC.

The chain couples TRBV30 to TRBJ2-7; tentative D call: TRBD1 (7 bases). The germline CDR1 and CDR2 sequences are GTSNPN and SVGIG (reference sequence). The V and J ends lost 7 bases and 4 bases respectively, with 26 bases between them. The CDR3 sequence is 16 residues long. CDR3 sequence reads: CAYLTTGARGGYEQYF. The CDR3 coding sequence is TGTGCCTACTTAACAACAGGGGCGCGCGGAGGGTACGAGCAGTACTTC.

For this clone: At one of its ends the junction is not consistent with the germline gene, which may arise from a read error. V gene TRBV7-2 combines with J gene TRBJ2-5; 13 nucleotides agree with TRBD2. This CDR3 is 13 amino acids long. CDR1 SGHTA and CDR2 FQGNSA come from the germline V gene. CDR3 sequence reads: CASSSRTSGSRDF. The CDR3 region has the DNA TGTGCCAGCAGCTCCCGGACTAGCGGGAGTAGGGACTTC.

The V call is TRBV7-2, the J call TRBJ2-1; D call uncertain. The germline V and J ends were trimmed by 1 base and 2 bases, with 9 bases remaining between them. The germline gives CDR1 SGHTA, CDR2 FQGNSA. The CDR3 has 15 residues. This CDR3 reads CASSLVRITYNEQFF. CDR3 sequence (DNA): TGTGCCAGCAGCTTAGTCAGGATTACCTACAATGAGCAGTTCTTC.

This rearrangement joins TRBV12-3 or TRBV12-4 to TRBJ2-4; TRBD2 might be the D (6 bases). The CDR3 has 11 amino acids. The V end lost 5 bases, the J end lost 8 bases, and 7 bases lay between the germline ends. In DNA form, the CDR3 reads TGTGCCAGCAGTCCGGGGGACATTCAGTACTTC. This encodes CASSPGDIQYF.